The 12 T cell receptor gamma chains below were found in one sample sequenced in a study of Vδ1+ human thymocytes. Study-wide results and caveats: Thymic TRG and TRD repertoires appeared highly polyclonal, with Gaussian CDR3 length distributions.

The antigens of these receptors remain unknown. Extracted RNA was reverse transcribed into cDNA. The CDR3 regions were amplified by multiplex PCR from V-gene primers to a constant-region primer. TCRdb ran CATT on the multiplex PCR reads. The sample consists of approximately 7,000 gamma-chain clones, around two fifths of them appearing once. Source material: Vdelta1+ gamma-delta thymocytes from the thymus. Indicated subset: FACS-sorted CD3+ TCRalphabeta- TCRVdelta1+ TCRVdelta2- thymocytes. The receptors were sampled from a boy under two years old who had congenital heart surgery.

As regards this clone: Other DNA sequences in this specimen translate into the identical CDR3. There is no J gene call, but TRGV3 is given as the V gene. This CDR3 region has 11 residues. CDR1 is VTNTFY and CDR2 is YDVSTARD in the germline V gene (reference sequence). The CDR3 loop reads CATWRGAKKLF. CDR3 DNA: TGTGCCACCTGGAGAGGGGCTAAGAAACTCTTC.

The chain is built from TRGV4 and TRGJ1 or TRGJ2. The J gene, left out of TCRdb, was set here by checking the DNA against germline. V shed 4 bases and J 3 bases; nucleotides not matched to a gene: 6. The CDR3 is 13 residues long. From germline, CDR1 is EGSTGY and CDR2 YDSYTSSV. CDR3 sequence (DNA): TGTGCCACCTGGGAATCGTTTTATTATAAGAAACTCTTT. It encodes CATWESFYYKKLF.

J is TRGJ1 or TRGJ2 and V is TRGV3. The J gene, absent from TCRdb, was called here by matching the DNA to germline. J gave up 0 bases and V 3 bases, and 5 bases lay outside the gene matches. CDR1 is VTNTFY and CDR2 is YDVSTARD in the germline V gene (reference sequence). The CDR3 spans 14 residues. CDR3 in amino acids: CATWDGWNYYKKLF. CDR3 DNA: TGTGCCACCTGGGACGGATGGAATTATTATAAGAAACTCTTT.

Only a few counts were recorded for this clone. This rearrangement joins TRGV5 to TRGJ1 or TRGJ2. CDR3 length equals 13 residues. The V gene's germline CDR1 is VINAFY and CDR2 YDVSNSKD. V was pared by 0 bases and J by 4 bases, with 3 bases of the junction left unmatched. As DNA, the CDR3 is TGTGCCACCTGGGACAGGGGATATTATAAGAAACTCTTT. The encoded protein is CATWDRGYYKKLF.

This chain connects TRGV3 to TRGJ1 or TRGJ2. The J gene is not listed in TCRdb, so it was assigned here from a DNA match to germline. The ends lost 0 bases at V and 1 base at J; junction bases unmatched: 6. Germline assignment: CDR1 VTNTFY and CDR2 YDVSTARD (reference sequence). The CDR3 loop spans 15 amino acids. The CDR3 here is CATWDRPDNYYKKLF. CDR3 sequence (DNA): TGTGCCACCTGGGACAGGCCAGATAATTATTATAAGAAACTCTTT.

This clone was seen only a few times. The chain employs TRGV4 and TRGJP2. The V gene end was trimmed by 5 bases and the J gene end by 2 bases; junction bases not matched to a gene: 5. This CDR3 comprises 14 residues. The V gene's germline CDR1 is EGSTGY and CDR2 YDSYTSSV. Here the CDR3 reads CATWGLSSDWIKTF. As DNA, the CDR3 is TGTGCCACCTGGGGCCTCAGTAGTGATTGGATCAAGACGTTT.

Regarding this clone: This clone may be a read error of a much larger clone one base away. The chain recombines TRGV2 with TRGJ1 or TRGJ2. Matching the DNA to germline supplied the J gene, which TCRdb does not give. Germline lookup yields CDR1 EGSNGY and CDR2 YDSYNSKV. CDR3 length: 11 residues. V dropped 0 bases and J dropped 11; count of bases not matched to a gene: 4. CDR3 nucleotide sequence: TGTGCCACCTGGGACGGGCTGGAGAAACTCTTT. Protein product: CATWDGLEKLF.

The chain recombines TRGV5 with TRGJP2. No J segment appears in TCRdb, so it was assigned here by matching the sequence to germline. Germline-derived CDR1 and CDR2 are VINAFY and YDVSNSKD. This CDR3 has 15 amino acids. Unmatched junction bases numbered 6, after V lost 2 bases and J lost 3 bases. The CDR3 loop reads CATWDTNRSDWIKTF. The DNA of the CDR3 is TGTGCCACCTGGGACACGAACCGTAGTGATTGGATCAAGACGTTT.

V usage is TRGV4 and J usage is TRGJ1 or TRGJ2. Germline CDR1 is EGSTGY and CDR2 is YDSYTSSV. With V trimmed by 3 bases and J by 0 bases, 2 bases remained unmatched. This CDR3 has 13 amino acids. The CDR3 bases are TGTGCCACCTGGGATTCGAATTATTATAAGAAACTCTTT. Translation: CATWDSNYYKKLF.

The chain has TRGV3 and TRGJ1 or TRGJ2. No J gene is reported in TCRdb; it was inferred here by comparing the DNA with germline. Trimming at V came to 0 bases and at J to 12 bases, leaving 11 bases not matched to a gene. Germline CDR1 reads VTNTFY; CDR2 reads YDVSTARD (reference sequence). This CDR3 region has 13 residues. The DNA of the CDR3 is TGTGCCACCTGGGACAGGCCCCTTCGGGGGAAACTCTTT. Its protein is CATWDRPLRGKLF.

This rearrangement joins TRGV3 to TRGJ1 or TRGJ2. Matching the DNA to germline supplied the J gene, which TCRdb does not give. The CDR3 is 14 amino acids. Germline-derived CDR1 and CDR2 are VTNTFY and YDVSTARD (reference sequence). V trimming: 1 base; J trimming: 7 bases; junction bases outside the gene matches: 10. CDR3 bases: TGTGCCACCTGGGACAGTCCTCTTACCTATAAGAAACTCTTT. Encoded protein: CATWDSPLTYKKLF.

No J gene call was made, and the V gene is TRGV3. Germline V gene data show CDR1 as VTNTFY and CDR2 as YDVSTARD (reference sequence). The CDR3 covers 13 residues. The CDR3 DNA sequence: TGTGCCACCTGGGACTACTCTTATTATAAGAAACTCTTC. It is translated as CATWDYSYYKKLF.